The clone carrying this TCR beta chain was recorded a few times. The data belong to a study of human T cells and chemical hapten exposure. Looking at the study overall: How much TCR each sample yielded varied, mostly because pooled library volumes differed slightly.

One entry per CDR3 protein, called by TCRdb with MiXCR from the RACE reads. The sample lists about 380,000 distinct CDR3 sequences, more than 4.5% occurring once. The CDR3 is made up of 13 amino acids. J lost 8 bases, V lost 6 bases, and 9 bases had no gene match. Per germline, CDR1 SQVTM and CDR2 ANQGSEA. The time point is: pre-sensitization, week 0. Noted treatment: therapeutic diphenylcyclopropenone sensitization with weekly scalp DPC. This specimen consisted of whole blood, obtained in connection with sensitization to the hapten diphenylcyclopropenone (DPC). The TCR was taken from a woman in her forties or fifties with alopecia areata. Some clones in this sample may be carry-over from other donors' samples. This chain uses TRBV29-1 with TRBJ2-1, with 8 bases identical to TRBD2. Here the CDR3 DNA reads TGCAGCGTACGTGGCGGGAGGTCAGATGAGCAGTTCTTC. Translation gives CSVRGGRSDEQFF.